One sample yielded the 30 T cell receptor beta chains listed below, sequenced in a study of early T cells in non-severe SARS-CoV-2 infection. TCRdb reprocessed the 5' RACE reads with MiXCR, giving one entry per CDR3 protein. Of 45,000 to 70,000 distinct CDR3 sequences listed, about 7.7% are singletons. This specimen consisted of whole blood, obtained at baseline. These receptors originate from an adult who was a healthcare worker with PCR-confirmed SARS-CoV-2 infection or an uninfected control (not recorded which).

This clonotype was detected ten times or more. The V call is TRBV15, the J call TRBJ2-7; no clear D gene. The CDR3 totals 16 residues. The germline CDR1 and CDR2 sequences are LNHNV and YYDKDF (reference sequence). V gave up 0 bases and J gave up 5 bases, with 17 bases separating them. Written as DNA, the CDR3 is TGTGCCACCAGCAGAGAACTGCAGCGACCGCCTGACGAGCAGTACTTC. Residues: CATSRELQRPPDEQYF.

This sequence joins TRBV7-6 and TRBJ1-2; 9 bases map to TRBD1. From germline, CDR1 is SGHVS and CDR2 FNYEAQ. Trimming took 1 base from V and 9 from J; bases not matched to a gene: 3. The CDR3 covers 13 residues. The CDR3 bases are TGTGCCAGCAGCTTAGGACAGGGGGATAGCTACACCTTC. Its translation: CASSLGQGDSYTF.

This clonotype was recorded many times. V is TRBV27 and J is TRBJ2-1, with D unresolved. With 1 base removed from V and 4 bases from J, the gap between germline ends came to 14 bases. The CDR3 length is 16 residues. Germline V lookup: CDR1 MNHEY, CDR2 SMNVEV (reference sequence). This CDR3 is CASSLYPGRQYNEQFF. The CDR3 nucleotides are TGTGCCAGCAGTTTATACCCCGGTAGGCAGTACAATGAGCAGTTCTTC.

The genes are TRBV12-3 or TRBV12-4 and TRBJ2-5; D unclear. There are 14 residues in the CDR3. The V end lost 1 base, the J end lost 1 base, and 7 bases lay between the germline ends. The CDR3 loop reads CASSLGPPQETQYF. For the CDR3, the DNA is TGTGCCAGCAGTTTAGGGCCGCCCCAAGAGACCCAGTACTTC.

The rearrangement joins TRBV12-3 or TRBV12-4 to TRBJ1-6; possible D gene TRBD1, 5 bases. CDR3 size: 14 residues. V dropped 6 bases and J dropped 7 bases, with 13 bases sitting between them. The chain's CDR3 is CASSLGADNSPLHF. In DNA, the CDR3 is TGTGCCAGCAGCCTCGGGGCTGACAATTCACCCCTCCACTTT.

This clonotype was picked up many times. This chain joins TRBV7-9 and TRBJ1-1; D remains ambiguous. Germline loops: CDR1 SEHNR, CDR2 FQNEAQ (reference sequence). The CDR3 consists of 12 residues. V lost 1 base and J 9 bases, leaving 9 bases between the germline ends. CDR3 loop: CASSLVGPQAFF. CDR3 bases: TGTGCCAGCAGCTTAGTCGGCCCTCAAGCTTTCTTT. Filled out from reference TRBV7-9 and TRBJ1-1, the complete variable domain reads DTGVSQNPRHKITKRGQNVTFRCDPISEHNRLYWYRQTLGQGPEFLTYFQNEAQLEKSRLLSDRFSAERPKGSFSTLEIQRTEQGDSAMYLCASSLVGPQAFFGQGTRLTVV.

This clonotype was seen ten or more times. This chain joins TRBV6-4 and TRBJ2-3; D not certain. The ends were cut back, 3 bases at V and 7 bases at J, with 14 bases in the middle. This CDR3 comprises 14 residues. Germline V lookup: CDR1 MRHNA, CDR2 SNTAGT. The CDR3 DNA sequence: TGTGCCAGCAGTGATGGGTCCTCGTCGAATACGCAGTATTTT. It yields the protein CASSDGSSSNTQYF.

This clonotype was counted between two and nine times. The rearrangement links TRBV19 to TRBJ2-1; TRBD1 matches at 10 bases. Germline assignment: CDR1 LNHDA and CDR2 SQIVND (reference sequence). V lost 8 bases and J lost 8; bases outside the gene matches: 6. The length of the CDR3 is 13 residues. In nucleotides, the CDR3 is TGTGCCAGTGCCGGGACAGGGGTAGATGAGCAGTTCTTC. Translation: CASAGTGVDEQFF.

Only a few counts were recorded for this clonotype. V gene TRBV11-2 combines with J gene TRBJ2-5, with 7 bases aligning to TRBD2. The CDR3 extends over 14 amino acids. Germline CDR1 SGHAT, CDR2 FQNNGV. Losses at the gene ends were 3 bases for V and 2 bases for J; bases not matched to a gene: 3. The CDR3 sequence is CASSFWTRQETQYF. The CDR3 coding sequence is TGTGCCAGCAGCTTCTGGACTAGACAAGAGACCCAGTACTTC.

This clonotype has a count of ten or more. This chain joins TRBV7-9 and TRBJ2-5; 7 bases line up with TRBD1. The length of the CDR3 is 16 residues. Germline-derived CDR1 and CDR2 are SEHNR and FQNEAQ (reference sequence). J gave up 1 base and V 5 bases, and 10 bases lay outside the gene matches. CDR3 DNA: TGTGCCAGCAGCCCCTGGACAGGCGGGTCCCAAGAGACCCAGTACTTC. It yields the protein CASSPWTGGSQETQYF. Using reference TRBV7-9 and TRBJ2-5 for the parts outside the CDR3, the full variable domain is DTGVSQNPRHKITKRGQNVTFRCDPISEHNRLYWYRQTLGQGPEFLTYFQNEAQLEKSRLLSDRFSAERPKGSFSTLEIQRTEQGDSAMYLCASSPWTGGSQETQYFGPGTRLLVL.

This clonotype came up a few times. The chain employs TRBV27 and TRBJ2-5; D uncertain. CDR3 length equals 16 residues. Germline values: CDR1 MNHEY, CDR2 SMNVEV (reference sequence). V was shortened by 0 bases and J by 5 bases, with 16 bases between the two germline ends. The CDR3 loop reads CASSLSLLDPVETQYF. The DNA for the CDR3 is TGTGCCAGCAGTTTATCCCTACTCGACCCGGTCGAGACCCAGTACTTC.

In this sample, this clonotype turned up a few times. The chain recombines TRBV6-5 with TRBJ2-1; 7 bases line up with TRBD1. The CDR3 covers 11 residues. Per germline, CDR1 MNHEY and CDR2 SVGAGI. Trimming cost V 7 bases and J 14 bases; bases outside gene matches: 8. The CDR3, as DNA: TGTGCCAGCACCCTAGGGGGCGCGGAGTTCTTC. Translated: CASTLGGAEFF.

This clonotype was seen only a few times. The DNA of the CDR3 is TGTGCCAGCAGCTTTTATCCCGGGGGGGGCACAGATACGCAGTATTTT. As protein: CASSFYPGGGTDTQYF. This chain connects TRBV7-2 to TRBJ2-3; TRBD2 matches 8 bases. The V gene's germline CDR1 is SGHTA and CDR2 FQGNSA. V was pared by 3 bases and J by 1 base, with 6 bases of the junction left unmatched. This CDR3 has 16 amino acids.

In this sample, this clonotype turned up many times. The V and J genes are TRBV4-2 and TRBJ2-1; TRBD2 matches 12 bases. Per germline, CDR1 LGHNA and CDR2 YNFKEQ. The junction had 6 bases not matched to a gene; V was cut back by 0 bases and J by 9 bases. The CDR3 contains 16 residues. This CDR3 reads CASSQDLASGRAEQFF. In nucleotides, the CDR3 is TGTGCCAGCAGCCAAGATCTCGCTAGCGGGAGGGCTGAGCAGTTCTTC.

This clonotype was recorded many times. This chain links TRBV4-1 with TRBJ2-7, with 7 bases matching TRBD2. Germline CDR1 and CDR2: MGHRA and YSYEKL. V lost 1 base and J lost 3; bases outside the gene matches: 9. This CDR3 has 16 residues. The CDR3 DNA reads TGCGCCAGCAGCCAAGTTTTGAGGGACTATTACTACGAGCAGTACTTC. It is translated as CASSQVLRDYYYEQYF.

This clonotype was observed a few times. The chain couples TRBV20-1 to TRBJ2-7; a weak D match, TRBD1 (5 bases). V lost 0 bases, J lost 5 bases, and 14 bases lay in between. The CDR3 is 14 amino acids. From germline, CDR1 is DFQATT and CDR2 SNEGSKA (reference sequence). The CDR3 protein is CSARDPQGNDEQYF. The CDR3 DNA sequence: TGCAGTGCTAGAGATCCGCAGGGCAACGACGAGCAGTACTTC.

This clonotype was counted at least ten times. The V and J genes are TRBV11-2 and TRBJ2-3; D uncertain. This CDR3 has 12 amino acids. V was pared by 3 bases and J by 4 bases, with 5 bases between. CDR1 SGHAT and CDR2 FQNNGV come from the germline V gene. The CDR3 nucleotides read TGTGCCAGCAGCTTTATTCCAGATACGCAGTATTTT. Amino acid sequence: CASSFIPDTQYF. The full variable domain, completed using reference TRBV11-2 and TRBJ2-3, is EAGVAQSPRYKIIEKRQSVAFWCNPISGHATLYWYQQILGQGPKLLIQFQNNGVVDDSQLPKDRFSAERLKGVDSTLKIQPAKLEDSAVYLCASSFIPDTQYFGPGTRLTVL.

This clonotype has at least ten counts. The CDR3 spells CASKGADYNEQFF. The CDR3 DNA is TGTGCCAGCAAGGGGGCCGACTACAATGAGCAGTTCTTC. The rearrangement uses TRBV2 and TRBJ2-1, with 7 positions matching TRBD1. The CDR3 runs 13 residues. Germline V gene data show CDR1 as SNHLY and CDR2 as FYNNEI. V lost 7 bases, J lost 3 bases, and 3 bases stayed unmatched.

This clonotype was counted ten times or more. The chain employs TRBV5-1 and TRBJ2-1; unclear D gene. V lost 4 bases to trimming and J lost 0 bases, with 20 bases between them. The CDR3 totals 18 residues. Germline CDR1 SGHRS, CDR2 YFSETQ. The CDR3 reads CASSPRGDGQSSYNEQFF. CDR3 bases: TGCGCCAGCAGCCCCCGCGGTGACGGGCAAAGCTCCTACAATGAGCAGTTCTTC.

This clonotype was recorded at least ten times. The chain uses TRBV28 and TRBJ1-2; D possibly corresponds to TRBD1 (6 bases). The CDR3 runs to 14 residues. Deletions cut 6 bases from V and 8 bases from J, with 19 bases between. CDR1 is MDHEN, CDR2 SYDVKM, per germline. The CDR3 nucleotides are TGTGCCAGCAGCCCGACTGGGCAGGGGTACGGCTACACCTTC. It specifies CASSPTGQGYGYTF.

This clonotype was counted only a few times. The rearrangement links TRBV28 to TRBJ2-1, with D perhaps matching TRBD2 (6 bases). The ends were cut back, 2 bases at V and 12 bases at J, with 14 bases in the middle. Per germline, CDR1 MDHEN and CDR2 SYDVKM. This CDR3 comprises 13 residues. CDR3 amino acids: CASSLDKRVMQFF. The DNA of the CDR3 is TGTGCCAGCAGTTTAGACAAGCGGGTTATGCAGTTCTTC.

This clonotype was seen a few times. The J gene is TRBJ2-5, the V gene TRBV7-9; the match to TRBD1 covers 7 bases. The CDR3 consists of 16 residues. V gave up 5 bases and J gave up 3 bases; unmatched junction bases: 12. The germline V gene has CDR1 SEHNR and CDR2 FQNEAQ (reference sequence). The CDR3 sequence: CASSLQGIGLEETQYF. CDR3 nucleotides: TGTGCCAGCAGCCTACAGGGGATTGGCCTCGAAGAGACCCAGTACTTC.

This clonotype was recorded at least ten times. The rearrangement uses TRBV5-1 and TRBJ2-7; 9 bases are shared with TRBD1. V lost 4 bases, J lost 2 bases, and 7 bases stayed unmatched. Germline CDR1 and CDR2: SGHRS and YFSETQ. This CDR3 comprises 15 residues. The CDR3, as DNA: TGCGCCAGCAGCGGCGGGGGACAGGGCGCCTACGAGCAGTACTTC. This codes for CASSGGGQGAYEQYF.

This sequence joins TRBV27 and TRBJ1-6, with D tentatively TRBD1 (5 bases). Germline V lookup: CDR1 MNHEY, CDR2 SMNVEV (reference sequence). The germline V and J ends were trimmed by 6 bases and 8 bases, with 17 bases remaining between them. The CDR3 runs 15 residues. In DNA form, the CDR3 reads TGTGCCAGCAGGATTACTTCAGGGTACTATTCACCCCTCCACTTT. Protein product: CASRITSGYYSPLHF.

This clonotype has just a few counts. The gene calls are TRBV7-6 and TRBJ2-5; 7 bases agree with TRBD1. The CDR3 is 17 amino acids. The germline gives CDR1 SGHVS, CDR2 FNYEAQ. The V gene end was trimmed by 1 base and the J gene end by 5 bases; junction bases not matched to a gene: 13. CDR3 sequence: CASSLDPTGTAGETQYF. The CDR3 DNA reads as TGTGCCAGCAGCTTAGACCCGACAGGGACCGCCGGGGAGACCCAGTACTTC. Full variable domain (remainder filled in from reference TRBV7-6 and TRBJ2-5): GAGVSQSPRYKVTKRGQDVALRCDPISGHVSLYWYRQALGQGPEFLTYFNYEAQQDKSGLPNDRFSAERPEGSISTLTIQRTEQRDSAMYRCASSLDPTGTAGETQYFGPGTRLLVL.

This chain joins TRBV25-1 and TRBJ1-2; D perhaps matches TRBD1 (5 bases). Germline-derived CDR1 and CDR2 are MGHDK and SYGVNS. This CDR3 is built from 13 residues. V shed 3 bases and J shed 5 bases, with 10 bases lying between them. The CDR3 sequence is CASSDGPGYGYTF. The CDR3 DNA sequence: TGTGCCAGCAGTGACGGGCCAGGGTATGGCTACACCTTC.

The rearrangement uses TRBV7-9 and TRBJ2-7; 7 bases align to TRBD2. This CDR3 is built from 18 residues. Per germline, CDR1 SEHNR and CDR2 FQNEAQ (reference sequence). V was clipped by 5 bases and J by 1 base; unmatched bases: 17. CDR3 sequence reads: CASSVTILGTTESYEQYF. CDR3 in DNA: TGTGCCAGCAGCGTAACGATTCTGGGGACTACCGAATCCTACGAGCAGTACTTC.

In this sample, this clonotype turned up many times. V gene TRBV7-8 combines with J gene TRBJ2-5, with D possibly matching TRBD1 (6 bases). There are 12 residues in the CDR3. The V end lost 1 base, the J end lost 7 bases, and 7 bases lay between the germline ends. Germline V gene data show CDR1 as SGHVS and CDR2 as FQNEAQ. The CDR3 nucleotides are TGTGCCAGCAGCTTAGAGGGGGTGACCCAGTACTTC. Translation: CASSLEGVTQYF.

This clonotype appeared a few times. The chain uses TRBV3-1 and TRBJ2-7; 11 bases map to TRBD2. Germline V gene sequence: CDR1 LGHDT, CDR2 YNNKEL (reference sequence). The J segment lost 6 bases and the V segment lost 8 bases, leaving 9 bases of the junction unmatched. The length of the CDR3 is 14 residues. The CDR3 bases are TGTGCCAGCGGTCTACTAGCGGGAGATCCCGAGCAGTACTTC. Its protein product is CASGLLAGDPEQYF.

This clonotype showed up just a few times. The chain links TRBV7-3 to TRBJ2-2, with D perhaps TRBD2 (6 bases). Germline CDR1 is SGHTA and CDR2 is FQGTGA. This CDR3 is built from 18 residues. Between the trimmed V and J ends, which lost 5 bases and 0 bases, there was a span of 19 bases. The DNA of the CDR3 is TGTGCCAGCAGCCCGAGTGGGGGGAATAGAGCGAACACCGGGGAGCTGTTTTTT. Translating it yields CASSPSGGNRANTGELFF.